These 3 T cell receptor beta chains were all obtained from the same sample, sequenced in a study of T cells after yellow fever vaccination. TCRdb re-called the 5' RACE reads through MiXCR, storing one row per CDR3 protein. The table records over 45,000 distinct CDR3 sequences, approximately 6.5% of them present only once. The sequencing here drew on CD8+ T cells sorted from PBMCs, taken on the day of the first yellow fever vaccination. The source is a man between 18 and 35 years old who received the YFV17D yellow fever vaccine.

This chain joins TRBV19 and TRBJ2-1; D unclear. V was trimmed by 0 bases and J by 7 bases, leaving 7 bases between them. The CDR3 is 13 amino acids. CDR1 LNHDA and CDR2 SQIVND come from the germline V gene (reference sequence). The CDR3 bases are TGTGCCAGTAGTATAGAGGAGCCAAATGAGCAGTTCTTC. Its protein is CASSIEEPNEQFF.

This clonotype has more than one count but fewer than ten. The J gene is TRBJ2-3, the V gene TRBV7-3, with TRBD2 as a possible D gene (5 bases). V was trimmed by 2 bases and J by 0 bases, leaving 9 bases between them. The germline V gene encodes CDR1 SGHTA and CDR2 FQGTGA. The CDR3 totals 15 residues. Here the CDR3 reads CASSLLSGSTDTQYF. For the CDR3, the DNA is TGTGCCAGCAGCTTACTTTCGGGGAGCACAGATACGCAGTATTTT.

This clonotype was observed a few times. The chain recombines TRBV6-2 or TRBV6-3 with TRBJ2-6; TRBD1 might be the D (6 bases). V shed 10 bases and J shed 2 bases, with 21 bases lying between them. The CDR3 extends over 17 amino acids. Germline CDR1 reads MNHEY; CDR2 reads SVGEGT. CDR3 residues: CATLIQGYSPGANVLTF. Written as DNA, the CDR3 is TGTGCCACCTTAATACAGGGTTATAGCCCTGGGGCCAACGTCCTGACTTTC.